These T cell receptor beta chains were read from a single sample in a study of T cells after yellow fever vaccination. TCRdb reprocessed the 5' RACE reads via MiXCR and lists one record per CDR3 protein. Of about 57,000 distinct CDR3 sequences listed, 7.4% are singletons. This material consisted of CD8+ T cells sorted from PBMCs, taken 15 days after the yellow fever booster vaccination. These receptor sequences come from a young man who received the YFV17D yellow fever vaccine. CDR3s leave out the opening cysteine and the closing phenylalanine or tryptophan.

CDR3aa: ASSPRDRDGNEQF
v_gene: TRBV5-4
j_gene: TRBJ2-1

CDR3aa: ASGGQGPGEQF
v_gene: TRBV7-9
j_gene: TRBJ2-1

CDR3aa: ASSYGTSGRVEQF
v_gene: TRBV6-2/TRBV6-3
j_gene: TRBJ2-1

CDR3aa: AGGTGELF
v_gene: TRBV2
j_gene: TRBJ2-2

CDR3aa: ASSSYGAGAHSYEQY
v_gene: TRBV11-2
j_gene: TRBJ2-7

CDR3aa: ASSIHMSSYNEQF
v_gene: TRBV19
j_gene: TRBJ2-1

CDR3aa: ASSQDFRAWNIQY
v_gene: TRBV4-3
j_gene: TRBJ2-4

CDR3aa: ASSLRGDKGREKLF
v_gene: TRBV12-3/TRBV12-4
j_gene: TRBJ1-4

CDR3aa: SARLPVLSGANVLT
v_gene: TRBV20-1
j_gene: TRBJ2-6

CDR3aa: ASSLTPYLQTAEKLF
v_gene: TRBV5-5
j_gene: TRBJ1-4

CDR3aa: ASSPKSGLTLYEQY
v_gene: TRBV7-9
j_gene: TRBJ2-7

CDR3aa: ASSPQGQGGEQY
v_gene: TRBV27
j_gene: TRBJ2-7

CDR3aa: ASSHSGSLEQY
v_gene: TRBV11-1
j_gene: TRBJ2-7

CDR3aa: ASSLGSGGPGELF
v_gene: TRBV12-3/TRBV12-4
j_gene: TRBJ2-2

CDR3aa: ASSLSQVRSTEAF
v_gene: TRBV27
j_gene: TRBJ1-1

CDR3aa: SARVAVIDTQY
v_gene: TRBV20-1
j_gene: TRBJ2-3